A single TCR beta chain is shown here with its context. Its antigen specificity is not known. No much larger clonotype is one base removed from it; base qualities were not supplied. These data are taken from a study of regulatory T cells in long-lasting Graves disease (dated by TCRdb to 2020 to 2023). A note on the overall study: Persistent Graves' disease was defined as persistently positive TSH receptor autoantibodies together with antithyroid drug treatment for over 5 years. Peripheral blood TCR sequencing and RNA sequencing compared persistent Graves' disease patients with newly diagnosed Graves' disease patients. The study was registered as a clinical trial and conducted in China. TCR sequencing covered about 13 persistent and about 20 newly diagnosed Graves' disease patients, about 35 samples in total. On average, persistent Graves' disease patients in the clinical cohort had been on antithyroid drugs for approximately ten years. Study-wide conclusions, independent of this receptor: Sequencing and analysis were restricted to the TCR beta chain. Persistent disease showed preferential use of TRBV28, TRBJ1-2 and TRBJ2-5, whereas newly diagnosed disease favored TRBV20-1 and TRBJ2-1. Persistent patients shared more public clonotypes among themselves (fewer than 3,000) than newly diagnosed patients did (about 1,000). The study examined only peripheral blood because the primary lesion, thyroid tissue, could not be accessed. Persistent Graves' disease patients showed lower TCR Shannon entropy and fewer highly expanded clones than newly diagnosed patients, suggesting clonal expansion. As a limitation, the authors acknowledged that the small sample size may reduce accuracy.

Between the V and J ends, shortened by 4 bases and 1 base respectively, the junction contains 7 bases. For CDR1 and CDR2, the germline V gene lists MNHGY and SVAAGI. The CDR3 sequence holds 14 residues, the cysteine and phenylalanine included. Only CDR3 DNA remains: 42 bases, in frame from the first base. The method behind the library was multiplex PCR. For sequencing, an Illumina HiSeq 4000 was employed. To build TCR beta libraries, CDR3 regions were amplified by Arm-PCR using iRepertoire HTBI primers. PCR products were gel purified before sequencing. In the source study's methods: A total of 62 TRBV and under 15 TRBJ segments were identified across samples and were used for gene usage analysis of CDR3 amino acid clonotypes. COPE and FqMerger were used to merge the filtered high-quality paired reads into contigs. BLAST was used to align contigs to IMGT TRBV, TRBD and TRBJ reference genes, and CDR3 was defined according to IMGT. Clonotypes above 0.1% frequency were classified as highly expanded clones. Repertoire diversity was measured by Shannon entropy, and V-J evenness by the Gini coefficient. A clonotype found in more than one individual was treated as public. TCRdb cleaned the public reads at Q25 with fastp, built clones with MiXCR and kept in-frame beta chains. CDR3 protein sequences are deduplicated, and each keeps its most common genes and DNA. The V and J calls and clone size are TCRdb's, not the authors'. The sample profile shows 400,000 to 500,000 distinct CDR3 sequences; roughly 23% of them were found once. The ten biggest clones cover over 11% of the sample.

The time point label, as the study defines it: persistent/refractory GD, antithyroid drugs over 5 years with positive TRAb. RNA was extracted from PBMCs in TRIzol for both TCR sequencing and RNA sequencing. The diagnosis of Graves' disease followed American Thyroid Association guidelines. Recruitment of patients was carried out at an endocrinology department in Xi'an, China. Each patient gave 9 to 10 milliliters of peripheral blood, collected in an EDTA anticoagulant tube. Ficoll Paque Plus density gradient separation was used to isolate PBMCs, and no additional T cell sorting was done. RNA quality was checked with an Agilent 2100 Bioanalyzer and agarose gel, and concentration with a NanoDrop 2000.

The source is a female donor with Graves disease. The chain couples TRBV6-9 to TRBJ2-2, with an unclear D gene assignment. The sequenced sample was peripheral blood mononuclear cells (PBMCs), obtained when the disease was refractory, from a patient treated with antithyroid drugs. CDR3 loop: CASSFRQNTGELFF. The DNA sequence is given as TGTGCCAGCAGTTTTAGACAGAACACCGGGGAGCTGTTTTTT.